A single T cell receptor beta chain is shown here with its context. It lacks a known antigen. The record has no base qualities; no much larger clone is one base away. The library was obtained by 5' RACE. TCRdb records Illumina HiSeq 2500 as the sequencer. A second PCR of roughly 7 to 11 cycles was performed with a sample-barcoded 5' primer and a J-beta primer mix. A template-switch 5' adaptor carrying 12 random nucleotides introduced a unique molecular identifier onto each TCR beta cDNA molecule. Each sample yielded at least 3 million CDR3-containing paired-end reads. First-strand cDNA was synthesized from all RNA with the Mint cDNA synthesis kit, primed by a TRBC-specific oligonucleotide. After uracil-DNA glycosylase treatment, a first 18-cycle PCR used universal primers M1SS and BC2_uni_R on all cDNA. Per the original workflow: Normalization of each sample was performed by random selection of 1 million high-quality reads, each carrying a distinct molecular identifier. Reads sharing molecular identifiers were discarded rather than binned into consensus sequences. CDR3 identification, clonotype clustering and error correction used MiTCR with a Q25 quality threshold and the strictest error-elimination algorithm. A nonparametric unseen species model with Euler transformation was used to estimate lower-bound total TCR beta diversity. In-frame beta chains were kept once TCRdb had trimmed the public reads at Q25 with fastp and called clones with MiXCR. Rows merge per CDR3 protein into single entries with the most common DNA and genes. The V and J calls here are based on TCRdb, not the publication. Here the sample has 450,000 to 600,000 distinct CDR3 sequences; 27% occur a single time. Jointly, the top ten make up under 4.5% of the sample.

Including the terminal cysteine and phenylalanine, the CDR3 comprises 15 residues. The sequence is cut down to CDR3 DNA, 45 bases in frame from base 1. CDR1 and CDR2 are read off the germline V gene as SGDLS and YYNGEE. V and J lose 2 bases and 6 bases, and a span of 17 bases separates them. The roughly 39 donors, aged about 6 to 90 years, were systemically healthy Caucasian individuals from Russia. Ten milliliters of peripheral blood were collected from each donor into EDTA-treated Vacutainer tubes. Ficoll-Paque density-gradient centrifugation was used to isolate PBMCs, with at least 6 million obtained per sample. Trizol reagent was used to extract total RNA from PBMCs, with at least 6 micrograms per sample. Naive CD45RAhigh/CD27high T cell percentages were measured by flow cytometry on a PBMC aliquot from every donor. This entry belongs to a study of blood T cells in healthy people across ages (dated by TCRdb to the mid-2010s). Some background on the complete study: In model experiments, template switching captured roughly one uniquely barcoded TCR beta cDNA molecule for every two T cells. Age-related changes in TCR beta repertoire diversity were measured in the study by deep sequencing normalized with unique cDNA molecular identifiers. The donors were split into four age groups: young (average about 15 years), middle-aged (around 40), aged (roughly 68) and long-lived (approximately 80). Two additional independent replicas of 1 million unique cDNA reads from the same blood draw were analyzed for two donors (one aged 18 to 30 and one aged 80 or older).

What the study reported, not specific to this receptor: Estimates of total diversity based on one million sequenced T cells were regarded as lower bounds and as underestimates. The percentage of naive T cells measured by flow cytometry correlated strongly with observed TCR beta diversity. The CMV infection status of donors was not known, potentially confounding age-related changes in expanded clonotypes. Because profiling used bulk unsorted PBMCs, naive and antigen-experienced compartments could not be compared conclusively. Compared with the aged group, the long-lived group had more naive CD4+ T cells, fewer expanded clones and increased TCR diversity, a pattern suggesting age selection. Observed TCR beta diversity per million T cells fell roughly linearly with age, and a significant reduction was already apparent by age around 39.

These data were also filed under a second study, of T cells of mothers and their children. Drawing on the second study: The donors were nine systemically healthy Caucasian individuals, made up of three mothers and their six children. cDNA synthesis used all of the extracted RNA, with roughly 1.5 ug of RNA in each 15 ul reaction. In the second PCR, the M1S primer added sample barcodes and 2-4 random nucleotides. Over 8 million TCR beta CDR3 reads came from each mother, compared with a few million reads from each child. TCR recombination output is similarly shaped by thymic selection in related and unrelated pairs, with a minor effect exerted by inherited differences. Normalized repertoire overlap was always slightly but never significantly higher in related than unrelated mother-child pairs. Persistent microchimeric T cell clones were not detected, at a sensitivity of approximately 93 clones per million clonotypes. In the study, deep NGS was used to compare the TCR beta repertoires of mothers and children, and features distinguishing related mother-child pairs from unrelated individuals were sought. The mean age was roughly 44 +/- 4 years for the mothers and around 11 +/- 4 years for the children. After adapters were ligated using NEBNext reagents, the libraries underwent 100+100 nt paired-end sequencing on an Illumina HiSeq 2000. Mother and child libraries were prepared a month apart and sequenced in separate runs to prevent cross-contamination. Between about 500,000 and 2,100,000 distinct TCR beta clonotypes were identified per donor. Naive TCR beta clonotypes were estimated from low-frequency clonotypes matched to each donor's FACS-determined naive share, without sorting.

The sequenced material came from blood. The clonotype originates from a boy younger than 10 in good health. In this chain, TRBV9 is recombined with TRBJ2-5; the D region is possibly TRBD1 or TRBD2, each matching across 7 bases. CDR3 protein: CASSVGGAGGQTQYF. The DNA reads TGTGCCAGCAGCGTGGGGGGGGCAGGGGGACAGACCCAGTACTTC.